A selection of T cell receptor beta chains follows, all from one sample in a study of early T cells in non-severe SARS-CoV-2 infection. TCRdb called the 5' RACE reads again in MiXCR, with one record for every CDR3 protein. The table lists over 90,000 distinct CDR3 sequences, about an eighth of them singletons. Material for sequencing was whole blood. These receptors all stem from an adult who was a healthcare worker with PCR-confirmed SARS-CoV-2 infection or an uninfected control (not recorded which). Each CDR3 is given with its conserved first and last residue. D genes are given only for firm matches. Clone size is given for some rows only: seen once, a few or many times, or a class if the clone is expanded.

clone size,V gene,D gene,J gene,CDR3 DNA,CDR3 protein
many,TRBV10-1,TRBD2,TRBJ2-3,TGCGCCAGCAGCTTAGCGGGCTTTGACACAGATACGCAGTATTTT,CASSLAGFDTDTQYF
NA,TRBV20-1,NA,TRBJ2-3,TGCAGTGCTAGAGATCCAGCGGCTACGCAGTATTTT,CSARDPAATQYF
many,TRBV28,NA,TRBJ2-5,TGTGCCAGCACCTCCCGGAGGCGGGAGACCCAGTACTTC,CASTSRRRETQYF
NA,TRBV5-8,TRBD2,TRBJ2-1,TGTGCCAGCAACAGCCTCCTAGCGGCCCCCTACAATGAGCAGTTCTTC,CASNSLLAAPYNEQFF
few,TRBV29-1,NA,TRBJ2-7,TGCAGCGTGGGATGGAGCTCCTACGAGCAGTACTTC,CSVGWSSYEQYF
once,TRBV28,NA,TRBJ2-7,TGTGCCAGCAGTCCACCTCTCTACGAGCAGTACTTC,CASSPPLYEQYF
many,TRBV12-3/TRBV12-4,TRBD1,TRBJ1-2,TGTGCCAGCAGCCCTAAGGGGGCAGTCTATGGCTACACCTTC,CASSPKGAVYGYTF
NA,TRBV7-6,NA,TRBJ2-5,TGTGCCAGCAGCCACCCGGTACCAGGGGCAGAGACCCAGTACTTC,CASSHPVPGAETQYF
many,TRBV2,NA,TRBJ2-5,TGTGCCGGCCGTGCGGTCCAAGAGACCCAGTACTTC,CAGRAVQETQYF
NA,TRBV28,NA,TRBJ2-3,TGTGCCAGTAGGGGTCACACAGATACGCAGTATTTT,CASRGHTDTQYF
NA,TRBV11-2,NA,TRBJ2-3,TGTGCCAGCAGCTTAGATCGAAGAGGACCAGATACGCAGTATTTT,CASSLDRRGPDTQYF
NA,TRBV28,NA,TRBJ2-7,TGTGCCAGCAGTTTAGGAGGGGCCTACGAGCTGTACTTC,CASSLGGAYELYF
few,TRBV6-1,TRBD2,TRBJ2-1,TGTGCCAGCAGCTTAGTTAGCGGGGGGTACAATGAGCAGTTCTTC,CASSLVSGGYNEQFF
many,TRBV13,TRBD2,TRBJ2-1,TGTGCCAGCAGCCCACCGGGACTAGCGTCCGATGAGCAGTTCTTC,CASSPPGLASDEQFF
medium-sized,TRBV7-3,NA,TRBJ2-1,TGTGCCAGCAGCTTAAACGGGGAGGACAGGAAATACAATGAGCAGTTCTTC,CASSLNGEDRKYNEQFF
NA,TRBV2,NA,TRBJ2-3,TGTGCCAGCAGTCTGGGGGTCCGCACAGATACGCAGTATTTT,CASSLGVRTDTQYF
NA,TRBV6-6,NA,TRBJ2-2,TGTGCCAGCTTGGGGAAAGGGGGTAACACCGGGGAGCTGTTTTTT,CASLGKGGNTGELFF
NA,TRBV10-3,NA,TRBJ1-1,TGTGCCATCAGTGACTACAACAGGGCCACTGAAGCTTTCTTT,CAISDYNRATEAFF
NA,TRBV10-2,NA,TRBJ2-1,TGCGCCAGCGGGAGCAGTGAGCAGTTCTTC,CASGSSEQFF
NA,TRBV29-1,TRBD2,TRBJ2-1,TGCAGCGTGGCTAGCGGGAGACACAATGAGCAGTTCTTC,CSVASGRHNEQFF
few,TRBV6-5,TRBD2,TRBJ2-3,TGTGCCAGCAGTTACCGGGGGGATAACACAGATACGCAGTATTTT,CASSYRGDNTDTQYF
NA,TRBV5-1,TRBD2,TRBJ2-5,TGCGCCAGCAGCTCACAGGGCCGACTAGCGGGAGTGACGTCGGAGACCCAGTACTTC,CASSSQGRLAGVTSETQYF
NA,TRBV5-1,TRBD2,TRBJ2-4,TGCGCCAGCAGCTTGGAGGTAGCGGGAGGTGGCATTCAGTACTTC,CASSLEVAGGGIQYF
few,TRBV18,NA,TRBJ2-3,TGTGCCAGCTCACCAGGCAACGTGGAGCAGTATTTT,CASSPGNVEQYF
many,TRBV20-1,NA,TRBJ1-4,TGCAGTGCTATTGGGGGCTCGGAACTGTTTTTT,CSAIGGSELFF
NA,TRBV6-6,TRBD2,TRBJ2-7,TGTGCCAGCAGTTTCAAGCGGGAGGGCCCGTCCTACGAGCAGTACTTC,CASSFKREGPSYEQYF
NA,TRBV28,NA,TRBJ2-1,TGTGCCAGCAGTTTATATCCGGGGGAGCAGTTCTTC,CASSLYPGEQFF
many,TRBV12-3/TRBV12-4,TRBD2,TRBJ2-1,TGTGCCAGCATCAGGGAGGGCTATGAGCAGTTCTTC,CASIREGYEQFF
many,TRBV4-1,TRBD2,TRBJ2-1,TGCGCCAGCAGCCACGGGACTAGCGGGAGGGCCTCCAATGAGCAGTTCTTC,CASSHGTSGRASNEQFF
many,TRBV28,TRBD2,TRBJ2-3,TGTGCCAGCAGTTTACCCTCGACTAGCTACACAGATACGCAGTATTTT,CASSLPSTSYTDTQYF
NA,TRBV6-5,NA,TRBJ2-3,TGTGCCAGCCGCCAAGGGGGAACAGATACGCAGTATTTT,CASRQGGTDTQYF
few,TRBV18,TRBD2,TRBJ2-1,TGTGCCAGCTCACCCGGGACTAGTTACAATGAGCAGTTCTTC,CASSPGTSYNEQFF
NA,TRBV7-9,NA,TRBJ2-1,TGTGCCAGCAGCGTAGTGACAAGATCCTACAATGAGCAGTTCTTC,CASSVVTRSYNEQFF
NA,TRBV20-1,NA,TRBJ1-2,TGCAGTGCTAGTGAGAGAGATGGCTACACCTTC,CSASERDGYTF
NA,TRBV12-3/TRBV12-4,NA,TRBJ2-2,TGTGCCAGCCTAAGCCCGCAGACCGGGGAGCTGTTTTTT,CASLSPQTGELFF
few,TRBV7-9,NA,TRBJ1-1,TGTGCCAGCAGCTCCGGAAGATCAACAGCTTTCTTT,CASSSGRSTAFF
NA,TRBV20-1,NA,TRBJ2-3,TGCAGTGCTAGAGACAGCTTTTTCACAGATACGCAGTATTTT,CSARDSFFTDTQYF
few,TRBV7-2,NA,TRBJ2-5,TGTGCCAGCAGCCAATATATAGGGTCTGGAGAGACCCAGTACTTC,CASSQYIGSGETQYF
many,TRBV12-3/TRBV12-4,NA,TRBJ2-7,TGTGCCAGCACCTCGAGGGTCGGGGTTAGCGGAGTCGCCTACGAGCAGTACTTC,CASTSRVGVSGVAYEQYF
NA,TRBV6-5,TRBD1,TRBJ2-1,TGTGCCAGCAGGGGGACAGGGGGAAATGAGCAGTTCTTC,CASRGTGGNEQFF
many,TRBV29-1,NA,TRBJ2-5,TGCAGCGTCGAAGAGACCCAGTACTTC,CSVEETQYF
few,TRBV6-2/TRBV6-3,NA,TRBJ2-1,TGTGCCAGCAGTCCCGTGACGCCCGCCCAGAATGAGCAGTTCTTC,CASSPVTPAQNEQFF
many,TRBV7-9,NA,TRBJ2-4,TGTGCCAGCAGCTTAACGGGGATCGGTCAGTACTTC,CASSLTGIGQYF
NA,TRBV11-3,NA,TRBJ2-1,TGTGCCAGCAGCTTTCTGGGTTCCTACAATGAGCAGTTCTTC,CASSFLGSYNEQFF
few,TRBV20-1,NA,TRBJ1-5,TGCAGTGCTGAGGAGACGGGCAATCAGCCCCAGCATTTT,CSAEETGNQPQHF
few,TRBV28,TRBD2,TRBJ2-7,TGTGCCAGCAGTTTAGCGGTACCAGCGGGAGGCGAGCAGTACTTC,CASSLAVPAGGEQYF
many,TRBV6-2/TRBV6-3,NA,TRBJ1-1,TGTGCCAGCAGTCCCTCCGAGGAGTCCACGGCTTTCTTT,CASSPSEESTAFF
NA,TRBV7-9,TRBD2,TRBJ2-1,TGTGCCAGCAGCAATGAACTAGCGGGATTTTTCGATGAGCAGTTCTTC,CASSNELAGFFDEQFF
NA,TRBV5-5,TRBD1,TRBJ2-2,TGTGCCAGCAGCGCGACCGGGACAGCTAGGACCGGGGAGCTGTTTTTT,CASSATGTARTGELFF
NA,TRBV29-1,NA,TRBJ2-7,TGCAGCGGCCGGACGGCCTACGAGCAGTACTTC,CSGRTAYEQYF
NA,TRBV25-1,NA,TRBJ2-5,TGTGCCAGCAGTGACCTCCCCTGGGGTAAAGAGACCCAGTACTTC,CASSDLPWGKETQYF
few,TRBV29-1,TRBD1,TRBJ2-5,TGCAGCGTGGACCACAGGGGGCCGGAGGGGGTGACCCAGTACTTC,CSVDHRGPEGVTQYF
many,TRBV11-2,NA,TRBJ2-1,TGTGCCAGCAGCTTAAATCGGAATCCAATGTACAATGAGCAGTTCTTC,CASSLNRNPMYNEQFF
many,TRBV6-5,NA,TRBJ1-1,TGTGCCAGCAGCGCTCTGGGAGGCGCTGAAGCTTTCTTT,CASSALGGAEAFF
many,TRBV7-6,NA,TRBJ2-2,TGTGCCAGCAAAGCTTCGGGGGGCCGGACGAACACCGGGGAGCTGTTTTTT,CASKASGGRTNTGELFF
many,TRBV7-2,NA,TRBJ1-5,TGTGCCAGCAGCTTTTCGTACGTTCATCAGCCCCAGCATTTT,CASSFSYVHQPQHF